What follows are 31 T cell receptor beta chains derived from one specimen sequenced in a study of human CD4 T cells and Enterobacteriaceae. After about 6-7 days, proliferating activated T cells were FACS-sorted as CFSE-low CD25+ ICOS+ cells. Irradiated autologous monocytes pulsed with antigen were cultured at a 2:1 ratio with CFSE-labeled memory CD4+ T cells. All CD4+ cells other than CD45RA+CCR7+CD95- naive cells were sorted as memory, over 95% pure. TCRdb keeps only in-frame clones here, not all; method: immunoSEQ multiplex PCR. The data show over a thousand clones, 45% to 55% seen once. Specimen: bacteria-reactive CD4+ T cells grown in culture. The subset was: CFSE-low proliferating memory CD4 T cells sorted after in vitro stimulation with a heat-inactivated bacterium or M. tuberculosis lysate. The source of these receptors is a human donor in good health.

J is TRBJ2-3 and V is TRBV27; D is perhaps TRBD2 (6 bases). The CDR3 totals 12 residues. CDR1 and CDR2 (germline): MNHEY, SMNVEV (reference sequence). Trimming took 6 bases from V and 2 from J, leaving 6 bases between them. The CDR3 protein is CASRGLTDTQYF. The CDR3 DNA is TGTGCCAGCAGGGGACTCACAGATACGCAGTATTTT.

The genes are TRBV11-3 and TRBJ1-1; D is possibly TRBD1 (6 bases). The V end was cut by 2 bases, the J end by 1 base, with 11 bases between. This CDR3 is built from 15 residues. CDR1 SGHNT and CDR2 YENEEA come from the germline V gene. CDR3 coding DNA: TGTGCCAGCAGCTTACGGGCAGGGGCGAACACTGAAGCTTTCTTT. This translates into CASSLRAGANTEAFF.

J is TRBJ1-4 and V is TRBV11-2; a weak D match, TRBD1 (6 bases). Germline CDR1 and CDR2: SGHAT and FQNNGV. The CDR3 runs 18 residues. Trimming removed 1 base at V and 0 bases at J, with 15 bases between. The CDR3 loop is CASSLVRGSSSTNEKLFF. The CDR3 DNA follows: TGTGCCAGCAGCTTAGTTAGGGGGTCATCTTCAACTAATGAAAAACTGTTTTTT.

This clone was observed a handful of times. V gene TRBV6-5 combines with J gene TRBJ2-3, with D uncertain. CDR1 is MNHEY, CDR2 SVGAGI, per germline. The CDR3 spans 14 residues. Trimming left V 6 bases short and J 0 bases short, with 10 bases between. In nucleotides, the CDR3 is TGTGCCAGCAGCCGCGCAGCCAGCACAGATACGCAGTATTTT. This translates into CASSRAASTDTQYF.

The V and J genes are TRBV10-3 and TRBJ1-2; D is possibly TRBD1 (5 bases). Trimming removed 10 bases from V and 8 bases from J, with 20 bases in between. The CDR3 runs 13 residues. From germline, CDR1 is ENHRY and CDR2 SYGVKD. The CDR3 is CASQGGPRYGYTF. The DNA of the CDR3 is TGTGCCAGCCAGGGAGGACCACGGTACGGCTACACCTTC.

The chain joins TRBV5-1 to TRBJ2-5; 7 nucleotides align to TRBD2. V shed 2 bases and J 3 bases; nucleotides not matched to a gene: 10. CDR3 size: 16 residues. Germline lookup yields CDR1 SGHRS and CDR2 YFSETQ. The CDR3 is CASSLGAGTPEETQYF. DNA for the CDR3: TGCGCCAGCAGCTTAGGAGCGGGAACCCCTGAAGAGACCCAGTACTTC.

CDR3 protein: CASSLGGGTNTGELFF. DNA of the CDR3: TGCGCCAGCAGCTTAGGCGGGGGAACGAACACCGGGGAGCTGTTTTTT. The chain joins TRBV5-1 to TRBJ2-2; 7 nucleotides agree with TRBD2. The V gene's germline CDR1 is SGHRS and CDR2 YFSETQ. With V trimmed by 2 bases and J by 0 bases, 4 bases remained unmatched. The length of the CDR3 is 16 residues.

This clone was seen a few times. J is TRBJ2-5 and V is TRBV10-3, with D unresolved. V lost 8 bases and J lost 2, with 9 bases in between. The CDR3 consists of 12 residues. Germline loops: CDR1 ENHRY, CDR2 SYGVKD. CDR3 in amino acids: CAIGPTQETQYF. CDR3 nucleotide sequence: TGTGCCATCGGTCCTACTCAAGAGACCCAGTACTTC.

This clone was seen only a few times. The chain carries TRBV6-1 and TRBJ1-3; D may be TRBD1 (5 bases). The CDR3 is 15 amino acids. The germline gives CDR1 MNHNS, CDR2 SASEGT. Trimming cost V 5 bases and J 2 bases, with 13 bases left between them. The CDR3 here is CASSKLSGTGNTIYF. For the CDR3, the DNA is TGTGCCAGCAGTAAACTCTCAGGGACTGGAAACACCATATATTTT.

This clone appeared a few times. The CDR3 nucleotides are TGTGCCAGCAGTTCCCCACAGGGGTTCACTGAAGCTTTCTTT. Residues: CASSSPQGFTEAFF. The rearrangement uses TRBV13 and TRBJ1-1; TRBD1 matches 7 bases. This CDR3 is 14 amino acids long. V was pared by 6 bases and J by 4 bases, with 8 bases of the junction left unmatched. In germline, CDR1 is PRHDT, CDR2 FYEKMQ (reference sequence).

This clone is labeled as large. J is TRBJ2-7 and V is TRBV10-3, with 8 bases aligning to TRBD1. The germline V gene has CDR1 ENHRY and CDR2 SYGVKD. Unmatched junction bases numbered 10, after V lost 6 bases and J lost 6 bases. This CDR3 comprises 14 residues. The CDR3 protein is CAISPGQGRAEQYF. DNA of the CDR3: TGTGCCATCAGCCCAGGACAGGGTCGGGCCGAGCAGTACTTC.

This clone has only one observation. This chain connects TRBV10-3 to TRBJ2-2; maybe TRBD1 (6 bases). CDR1 is ENHRY and CDR2 is SYGVKD in the germline V gene. Trimming pared 3 bases from V and 3 bases from J, leaving 8 bases between. The CDR3 runs to 14 residues. Written as DNA, the CDR3 is TGTGCCATCAGTGATCGGACAGACACCGGGGAGCTGTTTTTT. Translating gives CAISDRTDTGELFF.

By frequency in the sample, this clone is medium-sized. The chain recombines TRBV11-3 with TRBJ1-2, with 8 bases matching TRBD1. V was pared by 5 bases and J by 2 bases, with 4 bases of the junction left unmatched. CDR3 length equals 14 residues. Germline-derived CDR1 and CDR2 are SGHNT and YENEEA. For the CDR3, the DNA is TGTGCCAGCAGCGGCGGGACAGGAAACTATGGCTACACCTTC. Its translation is CASSGGTGNYGYTF.

V usage is TRBV5-4 and J usage is TRBJ2-1, with D possibly TRBD2 on 6 matching bases. The CDR3 runs 15 residues. CDR1 is SGHNT and CDR2 is YYREEE in the germline V gene (reference sequence). V was cut by 2 bases and J by 2 bases, with 11 bases left in between. Written as DNA, the CDR3 is TGTGCCAGCAGCTTCGGGAGCGGAACCTACAATGAGCAGTTCTTC. This encodes CASSFGSGTYNEQFF.

This clone rates as large (0.1 to 1%). This chain joins TRBV25-1 and TRBJ1-1; no firm D call. The CDR3 covers 8 residues. Germline V gives CDR1 MGHDK, CDR2 SYGVNS. The germline V and J ends were trimmed by 2 bases and 11 bases, with 0 bases remaining between them. CDR3 DNA sequence: TGTGCCAGCAGTGAAGCTTTCTTT. Translation: CASSEAFF.

In this sample, this clone turned up a few times. This chain connects TRBV7-9 to TRBJ2-2; D call uncertain. This CDR3 contains 14 residues. Trimming removed 3 bases from V and 5 bases from J, with 10 bases in between. Germline CDR1 is SEHNR and CDR2 is FQNEAQ (reference sequence). DNA of the CDR3: TGTGCCAGCAGCTTGGCATCGGAGACCGGGGAGCTGTTTTTT. Translated, it gives CASSLASETGELFF.

This clone has only one observation. The chain employs TRBV28 and TRBJ1-1; D is unresolved. There are 14 residues in the CDR3. Germline-derived CDR1 and CDR2 are MDHEN and SYDVKM. Trimming cost V 6 bases and J 0 bases, with 11 bases left between them. The CDR3 here is CASSKGGMNTEAFF. In DNA form, the CDR3 reads TGTGCCAGCAGCAAGGGAGGCATGAACACTGAAGCTTTCTTT.

V is TRBV19 and J is TRBJ2-1; the match to TRBD1 covers 7 bases. From germline, CDR1 is LNHDA and CDR2 SQIVND (reference sequence). The CDR3 consists of 14 residues. V was pared by 10 bases and J by 5 bases, with 11 bases of the junction left unmatched. As DNA, the CDR3 is TGTGCCACTCAGACGCTGGGACAGCACAATGAGCAGTTCTTC. Its translation: CATQTLGQHNEQFF.

The chain uses TRBV9 and TRBJ1-3; 8 bases map to TRBD1. Losses at the gene ends were 0 bases for V and 0 bases for J; bases not matched to a gene: 5. Germline V gene sequence: CDR1 SGDLS, CDR2 YYNGEE. CDR3 length: 17 residues. CDR3 sequence (DNA): TGTGCCAGCAGCGTAGCAGGGACAGGTATCTCTGGAAACACCATATATTTT. The encoded protein is CASSVAGTGISGNTIYF.

This rearrangement joins TRBV7-2 to TRBJ1-5, with D perhaps matching TRBD1 (6 bases). Germline-derived CDR1 and CDR2 are SGHTA and FQGNSA. Trimming stripped 1 base from V and 7 bases from J, with 17 bases between. The CDR3 is 16 amino acids. This CDR3 reads CASSLGTGYASQPQHF. The CDR3 DNA is TGTGCCAGCAGCTTAGGCACAGGGTATGCTTCCCAGCCCCAGCATTTT.

The V call is TRBV2, the J call TRBJ2-3; D not certain. V was trimmed by 6 bases and J by 7 bases, leaving 17 bases between them. Germline values: CDR1 SNHLY, CDR2 FYNNEI. CDR3 length equals 14 residues. CDR3 sequence reads: CASSETGYLNTQYF. CDR3 coding DNA: TGTGCCAGCAGCGAGACGGGTTATTTGAATACGCAGTATTTT.

The chain combines TRBV4-1 with TRBJ2-1; D might be TRBD2 (6 bases). Germline V CDR1 and CDR2: MGHRA, YSYEKL. This CDR3 is 17 amino acids long. V shed 1 base and J shed 7 bases, with 20 bases lying between them. DNA for the CDR3: TGCGCCAGCAGCCAAGGGGAACGTAGCGGCCCCGGGAATGAGCAGTTCTTC. It is translated as CASSQGERSGPGNEQFF.

This clone has just a few counts. The V call is TRBV18, the J call TRBJ1-2, with a tentative D call TRBD1 (5 bases). The CDR3 extends over 14 amino acids. The V gene lost 3 bases and the J gene lost 8 bases, with 16 bases spanning the gap. Germline CDR1 is KGHSH and CDR2 is LQKENI. CDR3 amino acids: CASSPDKDGYGYTF. CDR3 bases: TGTGCCAGCTCACCGGACAAAGATGGATACGGCTACACCTTC. The full variable domain, with the rest looked up from reference TRBV18 and TRBJ1-2, is NAGVMQNPRHLVRRRGQEARLRCSPMKGHSHVYWYRQLPEEGLKFMVYLQKENIIDESGMPKERFSAEFPKEGPSILRIQQVVRGDSAAYFCASSPDKDGYGYTFGSGTRLTVV.

The chain combines TRBV9 with TRBJ2-5, with 11 bases lining up with TRBD2. CDR1 and CDR2 from the germline V gene are SGDLS and YYNGEE. The CDR3 is 17 amino acids. Trimming cost V 0 bases and J 2 bases; bases outside gene matches: 6. The CDR3 sequence: CASSVGLAGGDQETQYF. CDR3 DNA: TGTGCCAGCAGCGTAGGGCTAGCGGGAGGCGATCAAGAGACCCAGTACTTC. Complete variable domain (other parts from reference TRBV9 and TRBJ2-5): DSGVTQTPKHLITATGQRVTLRCSPRSGDLSVYWYQQSLDQGLQFLIQYYNGEERAKGNILERFSAQQFPDLHSELNLSSLELGDSALYFCASSVGLAGGDQETQYFGPGTRLLVL.

This clone has more than one count but fewer than ten. The rearrangement uses TRBV11-3 and TRBJ2-1; TRBD2 aligns across 10 bases. CDR3 length: 13 amino acids. From germline, CDR1 is SGHNT and CDR2 YENEEA. V lost 5 bases to trimming and J lost 10 bases; unmatched junction nucleotides: 5. This CDR3 is CASSRGLAEEQFF. The DNA of the CDR3 is TGTGCCAGCAGCCGCGGACTAGCGGAGGAGCAGTTCTTC.

This clone was recorded a few times. The CDR3 is CASSEERGDTQYF. The CDR3 coding sequence is TGTGCCAGCAGTGAAGAGCGGGGGGATACGCAGTATTTT. V gene TRBV6-1 combines with J gene TRBJ2-3; 8 bases are a match to TRBD2. V was clipped by 1 base and J by 6 bases; unmatched bases: 0. Germline CDR1 and CDR2: MNHNS and SASEGT. The CDR3 length is 13 residues.

The chain is built from TRBV7-8 and TRBJ1-2; TRBD1 aligns across 8 bases. V dropped 5 bases and J dropped 2; count of bases not matched to a gene: 4. Germline V gene sequence: CDR1 SGHVS, CDR2 FQNEAQ. CDR3 size: 14 residues. CDR3 sequence reads: CASSGGTGNYGYTF. The CDR3 DNA sequence: TGTGCCAGCAGCGGCGGGACAGGAAACTATGGCTACACCTTC. Based on the CDR3 plus reference TRBV7-8 and TRBJ1-2, the full variable domain is GAGVSQSPRYKVAKRGQDVALRCDPISGHVSLFWYQQALGQGPEFLTYFQNEAQLDKSGLPSDRFFAERPEGSVSTLKIQRTQQEDSAVYLCASSGGTGNYGYTFGSGTRLTVV.

The chain links TRBV19 to TRBJ2-3, with 13 bases lining up with TRBD2. The CDR3 runs to 18 residues. V lost 5 bases to trimming and J lost 0 bases; unmatched junction nucleotides: 8. Germline assignment: CDR1 LNHDA and CDR2 SQIVND (reference sequence). CDR3 region: CASSGGTSGTPSTDTQYF. CDR3 nucleotides: TGTGCCAGTAGTGGGGGGACTAGCGGGACGCCTAGCACAGATACGCAGTATTTT.

The chain recombines TRBV10-1 with TRBJ2-1; D is possibly TRBD2 (6 bases). CDR1 WNHNN and CDR2 SYGVQD come from the germline V gene (reference sequence). CDR3 size: 15 residues. V was pared by 3 bases and J by 8 bases, with 17 bases between. This chain's CDR3 is CASSDGSAGFDEQFF. The DNA of the CDR3 is TGCGCCAGCAGTGACGGCAGCGCGGGGTTCGATGAGCAGTTCTTC.

The V and J genes are TRBV28 and TRBJ1-5; no reliable D call. The CDR3 spans 14 residues. The germline CDR1 and CDR2 sequences are MDHEN and SYDVKM. V lost 5 bases to trimming and J lost 8 bases, with 16 bases between them. The CDR3 spells CASSPPGMAKPQHF. CDR3 bases: TGTGCCAGCAGTCCCCCTGGTATGGCTAAGCCCCAGCATTTT.

This clone was observed a single time. Germline and junction disagree at one end, which may indicate a read error. This sequence joins TRBV10-3 and TRBJ2-1; 11 positions agree with TRBD2. This CDR3 comprises 15 residues. Germline assignment: CDR1 ENHRY and CDR2 SYGVKD. CDR3 sequence (DNA): TGTGCCAGCAGTTCCCTAGCGGGAGGCGATAATGAGCAGTTCTTC. Translating it yields CASSSLAGGDNEQFF.